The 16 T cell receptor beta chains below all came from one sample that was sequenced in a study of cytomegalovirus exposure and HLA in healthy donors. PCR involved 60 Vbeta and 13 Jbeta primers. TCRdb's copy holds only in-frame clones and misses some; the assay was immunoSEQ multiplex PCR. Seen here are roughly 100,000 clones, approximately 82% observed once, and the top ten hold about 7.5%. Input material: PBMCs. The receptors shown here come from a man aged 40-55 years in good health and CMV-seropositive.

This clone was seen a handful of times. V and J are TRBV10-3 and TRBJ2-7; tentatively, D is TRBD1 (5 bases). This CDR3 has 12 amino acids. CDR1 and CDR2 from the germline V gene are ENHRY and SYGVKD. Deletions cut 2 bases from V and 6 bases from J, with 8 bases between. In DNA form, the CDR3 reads TGTGCCATCAGTGAGGCAGGGTTCGAGCAGTACTTC. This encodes CAISEAGFEQYF.

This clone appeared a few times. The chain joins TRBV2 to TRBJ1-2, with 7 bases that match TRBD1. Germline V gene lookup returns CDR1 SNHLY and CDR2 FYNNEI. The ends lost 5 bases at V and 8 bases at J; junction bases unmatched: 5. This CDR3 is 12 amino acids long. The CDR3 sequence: CASSTGEEGYTF. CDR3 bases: TGTGCCAGCAGTACAGGGGAAGAAGGCTACACCTTC.

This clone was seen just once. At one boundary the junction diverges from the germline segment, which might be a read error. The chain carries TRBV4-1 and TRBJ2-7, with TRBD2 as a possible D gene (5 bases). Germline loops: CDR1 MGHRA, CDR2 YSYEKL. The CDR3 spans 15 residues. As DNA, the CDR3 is TGCGCCAGCAGCCAAGTGGGAGAATCCTCCTACAAGCAGTACTTC. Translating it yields CASSQVGESSYKQYF.

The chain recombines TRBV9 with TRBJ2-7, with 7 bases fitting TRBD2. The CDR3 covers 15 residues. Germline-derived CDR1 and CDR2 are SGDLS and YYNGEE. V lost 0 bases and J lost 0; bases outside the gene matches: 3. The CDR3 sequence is CASSVDGGSSYEQYF. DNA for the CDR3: TGTGCCAGCAGCGTAGACGGCGGGAGCTCCTACGAGCAGTACTTC.

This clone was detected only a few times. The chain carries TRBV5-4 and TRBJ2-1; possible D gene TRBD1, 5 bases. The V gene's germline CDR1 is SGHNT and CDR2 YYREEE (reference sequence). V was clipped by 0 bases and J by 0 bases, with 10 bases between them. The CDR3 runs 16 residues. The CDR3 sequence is CASSLGGVSSYNEQFF. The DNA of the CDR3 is TGTGCCAGCAGCTTGGGGGGCGTTAGCTCCTACAATGAGCAGTTCTTC.

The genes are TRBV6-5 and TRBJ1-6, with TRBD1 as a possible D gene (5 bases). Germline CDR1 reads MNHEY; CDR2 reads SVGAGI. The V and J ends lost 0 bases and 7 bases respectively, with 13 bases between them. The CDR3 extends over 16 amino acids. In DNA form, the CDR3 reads TGTGCCAGCAGTTACTCGACCTACAGGACCAATTCACCCCTCCACTTT. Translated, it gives CASSYSTYRTNSPLHF.

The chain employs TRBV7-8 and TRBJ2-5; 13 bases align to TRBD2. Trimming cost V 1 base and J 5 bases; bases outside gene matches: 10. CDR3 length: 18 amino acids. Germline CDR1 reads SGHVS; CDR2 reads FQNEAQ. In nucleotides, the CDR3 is TGTGCCAGCAGCTTAGTGACTAGCGGGGGGCTTGGTGCCGAGACCCAGTACTTC. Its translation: CASSLVTSGGLGAETQYF.

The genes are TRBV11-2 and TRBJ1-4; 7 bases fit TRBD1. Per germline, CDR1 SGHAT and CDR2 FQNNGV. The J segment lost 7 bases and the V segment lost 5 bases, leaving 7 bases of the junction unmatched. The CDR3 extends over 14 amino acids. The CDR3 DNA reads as TGTGCCAGCAGCAAGACAGGGTCCCCTGAAAAACTGTTTTTT. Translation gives CASSKTGSPEKLFF.

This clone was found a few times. The CDR3, as DNA: TGCGCCAGCAGCCGCCTATCGGACAGGGCCAGCTATGGCTACACCTTC. Translated, it gives CASSRLSDRASYGYTF. The chain combines TRBV4-1 with TRBJ1-2; 8 positions match TRBD1. V lost 4 bases to trimming and J lost 4 bases; unmatched junction nucleotides: 11. Looked up from germline, CDR1 is MGHRA and CDR2 is YSYEKL. The length of the CDR3 is 16 residues.

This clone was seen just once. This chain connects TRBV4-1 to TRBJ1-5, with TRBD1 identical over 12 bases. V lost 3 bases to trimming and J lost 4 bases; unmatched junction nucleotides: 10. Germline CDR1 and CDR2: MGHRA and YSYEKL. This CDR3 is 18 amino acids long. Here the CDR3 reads CASSQGTGGGLGNQPQHF. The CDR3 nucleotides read TGCGCCAGCAGCCAGGGGACAGGGGGCGGTTTAGGGAATCAGCCCCAGCATTTT.

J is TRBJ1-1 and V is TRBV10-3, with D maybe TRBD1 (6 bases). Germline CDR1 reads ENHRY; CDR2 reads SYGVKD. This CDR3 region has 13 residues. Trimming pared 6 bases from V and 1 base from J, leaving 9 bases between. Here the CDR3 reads CAIRDSGNTEAFF. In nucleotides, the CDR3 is TGTGCCATCAGGGACAGTGGGAACACTGAAGCTTTCTTT.

The CDR3 spells CASRGGLQGDTQYF. The CDR3 nucleotides are TGTGCCAGCCGCGGGGGGCTTCAGGGAGATACGCAGTATTTT. The rearrangement links TRBV27 to TRBJ2-3; 8 nucleotides align to TRBD2. The CDR3 consists of 14 residues. Germline V gene lookup returns CDR1 MNHEY and CDR2 SMNVEV (reference sequence). The V and J ends lost 8 bases and 5 bases, in that order; junction bases with no gene match: 9.

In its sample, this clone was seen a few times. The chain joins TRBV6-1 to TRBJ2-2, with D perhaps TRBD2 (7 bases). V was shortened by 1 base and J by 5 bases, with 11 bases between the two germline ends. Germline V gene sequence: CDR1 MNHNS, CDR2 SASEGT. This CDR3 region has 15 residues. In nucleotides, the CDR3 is TGTGCCAGCAGTGAAGTTGGGGGGGCAACCGGGGAGCTGTTTTTT. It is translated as CASSEVGGATGELFF.

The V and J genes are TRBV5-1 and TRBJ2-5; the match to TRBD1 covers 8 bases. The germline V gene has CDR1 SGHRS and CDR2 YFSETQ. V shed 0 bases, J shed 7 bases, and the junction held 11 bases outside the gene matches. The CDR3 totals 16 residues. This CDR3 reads CASSLAGGQGRGTQYF. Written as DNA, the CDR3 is TGCGCCAGCAGCTTGGCCGGAGGACAGGGAAGGGGGACCCAGTACTTC.

As DNA, the CDR3 is TGTGCCAGCAGCCTAAGGGGGGGGACCGGCTCCTACGAGCAGTACTTC. It yields the protein CASSLRGGTGSYEQYF. The chain combines TRBV7-2 with TRBJ2-7, with D possibly matching TRBD2 (7 bases). Trimming pared 5 bases from V and 0 bases from J, leaving 17 bases between. This CDR3 contains 16 residues. CDR1 SGHTA and CDR2 FQGNSA come from the germline V gene.

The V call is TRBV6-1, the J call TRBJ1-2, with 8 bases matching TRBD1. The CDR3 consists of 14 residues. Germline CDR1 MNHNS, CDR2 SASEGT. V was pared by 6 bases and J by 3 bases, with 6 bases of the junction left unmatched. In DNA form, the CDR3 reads TGTGCCAGCAGGACCGGGACAGGAGACTATGGCTACACCTTC. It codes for CASRTGTGDYGYTF.